This TCR beta chain was profiled in a study of OX40 agonist ivuxolimab in advanced cancers. On the study more broadly: Patients undergoing dose escalation presented with hepatocellular carcinoma, melanoma, renal cell or head and neck cancer.

Sequencing was performed with immunoSEQ multiplex PCR; in TCRdb, only in-frame clones are kept and a portion is missing. The sample includes approximately 75,000 clones, around 82% of them seen just once. The CDR3 is made up of 15 amino acids. Germline V gene lookup returns CDR1 MDHEN and CDR2 SYDVKM. The trim removed 6 bases at V and 5 bases at J, leaving 10 bases unmatched. The TCR originated in an adult with an advanced solid tumor such as melanoma, head and neck, liver or kidney cancer. V gene TRBV28 combines with J gene TRBJ2-3; 8 bases fit TRBD1. This specimen consisted of CD4+ or CD8+ T cells sorted from blood, obtained in a trial of the OX40 agonist ivuxolimab. CDR3 DNA: TGTGCCAGCAGACGGAACAGGGGGTGGGGAGATACGCAGTATTTT. This encodes CASRRNRGWGDTQYF. Using reference TRBV28 and TRBJ2-3 for the parts outside the CDR3, the full variable domain is DVKVTQSSRYLVKRTGEKVFLECVQDMDHENMFWYRQDPGLGLRLIYFSYDVKMKEKGDIPEGYSVSREKKERFSLILESASTNQTSMYLCASRRNRGWGDTQYFGPGTRLTVL.